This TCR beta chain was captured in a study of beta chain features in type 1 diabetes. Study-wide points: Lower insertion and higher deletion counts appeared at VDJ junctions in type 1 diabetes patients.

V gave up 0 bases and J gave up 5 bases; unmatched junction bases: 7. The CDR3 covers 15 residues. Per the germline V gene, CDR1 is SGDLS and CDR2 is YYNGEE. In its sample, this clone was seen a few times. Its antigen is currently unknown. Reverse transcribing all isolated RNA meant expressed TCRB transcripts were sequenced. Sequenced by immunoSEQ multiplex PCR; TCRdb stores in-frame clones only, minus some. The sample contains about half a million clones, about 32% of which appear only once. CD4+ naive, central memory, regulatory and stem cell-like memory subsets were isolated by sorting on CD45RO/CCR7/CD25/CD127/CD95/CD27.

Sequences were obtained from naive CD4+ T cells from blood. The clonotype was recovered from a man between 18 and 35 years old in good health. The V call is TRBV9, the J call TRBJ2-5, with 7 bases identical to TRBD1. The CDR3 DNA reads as TGTGCCAGCAGCGTAGCCCCTAACAGGGGCGAGACCCAGTACTTC. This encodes CASSVAPNRGETQYF.